Below, 27 T cell receptor beta chains from the same sample are listed, as sequenced in a study of T cell responses to AZD1222 COVID-19 vaccine. TCRdb's copy holds only in-frame clones and misses some; the assay was immunoSEQ multiplex PCR. The repertoire consists of around 120,000 clones, with less than 90% occurring once and the leading ten covering 2% to 2.5%. Sequences were derived from peripheral blood, sampled on day 0 of AZD1222 vaccination. The source is an adult in good health.

The chain carries TRBV5-1 and TRBJ1-2; weak D call: TRBD1 (6 bases). Between the trimmed V and J ends, which lost 4 bases and 7 bases, there was a span of 17 bases. The length of the CDR3 is 14 residues. Germline V gene data show CDR1 as SGHRS and CDR2 as YFSETQ. The CDR3 DNA reads TGCGCCAGCAGCCGAAGGGGGGTCGAAAGTGGCTACACCTTC. Translating gives CASSRRGVESGYTF.

The genes are TRBV7-9 and TRBJ1-4; TRBD1 matches 9 bases. This CDR3 is 16 amino acids long. Trimming removed 5 bases from V and 4 bases from J; junction bases left unmatched: 8. The germline gives CDR1 SEHNR, CDR2 FQNEAQ (reference sequence). For the CDR3, the DNA is TGTGCCAGCAGCATCCGAGCGGGACAGGGTAATGAAAAACTGTTTTTT. It encodes CASSIRAGQGNEKLFF. Combining the CDR3 with reference TRBV7-9 and TRBJ1-4 gives the whole variable domain DTGVSQNPRHKITKRGQNVTFRCDPISEHNRLYWYRQTLGQGPEFLTYFQNEAQLEKSRLLSDRFSAERPKGSFSTLEIQRTEQGDSAMYLCASSIRAGQGNEKLFFGSGTQLSVL.

The chain couples TRBV7-3 to TRBJ2-2; D might be TRBD1 (5 bases). The germline gives CDR1 SGHTA, CDR2 FQGTGA. Deletions cut 2 bases from V and 6 bases from J, with 13 bases between. This CDR3 region has 15 residues. The CDR3 loop is CASSLSGPGSGELFF. CDR3 nucleotide sequence: TGTGCCAGCAGCTTATCAGGACCAGGGTCCGGGGAGCTGTTTTTT.

The chain couples TRBV19 to TRBJ1-6, with D unresolved. Trimming stripped 3 bases from V and 6 bases from J, with 6 bases between. Per the germline V gene, CDR1 is LNHDA and CDR2 is SQIVND (reference sequence). The CDR3 totals 13 residues. The CDR3: CASSISSNSPLHF. CDR3 DNA: TGTGCCAGTAGTATTTCGAGTAATTCACCCCTCCACTTT.

The chain links TRBV6-5 to TRBJ2-1; D is possibly TRBD2 (6 bases). This CDR3 comprises 14 residues. The germline V and J ends were trimmed by 7 bases and 3 bases, with 13 bases remaining between them. Germline V lookup: CDR1 MNHEY, CDR2 SVGAGI. CDR3 loop: CASKEWGDYNEQFF. The CDR3 region has the DNA TGTGCCAGCAAGGAGTGGGGGGACTACAATGAGCAGTTCTTC.

The rearrangement links TRBV11-3 to TRBJ2-1; 10 bases are shared with TRBD1. There are 17 residues in the CDR3. The J segment lost 2 bases and the V segment lost 1 base, leaving 5 bases of the junction unmatched. Germline CDR1 reads SGHNT; CDR2 reads YENEEA. The CDR3 here is CASSLVPGQGAYNEQFF. The DNA of the CDR3 is TGTGCCAGCAGCTTAGTCCCCGGACAGGGGGCCTACAATGAGCAGTTCTTC.

The CDR3, as DNA: TGTGCCAGCAGTTTCCGCGGGTCTGAGGGCTACACCTTC. Translation: CASSFRGSEGYTF. The genes are TRBV27 and TRBJ1-2, with D hard to call. There are 13 residues in the CDR3. Germline CDR1 and CDR2: MNHEY and SMNVEV (reference sequence). The ends were cut back, 3 bases at V and 8 bases at J, with 13 bases in the middle.

J is TRBJ2-1 and V is TRBV2; the D call may be TRBD1 or TRBD2 (5 bases each). The CDR3 spans 16 residues. The V gene's germline CDR1 is SNHLY and CDR2 FYNNEI. Trimming shortened V by 6 bases and J by 2 bases, and 17 bases separated the two germline ends. The CDR3 is CASSFDSGRTYNEQFF. The DNA of the CDR3 is TGTGCCAGCAGCTTCGATTCAGGGAGAACCTACAATGAGCAGTTCTTC.

The genes are TRBV6-5 and TRBJ1-2, with 8 bases fitting TRBD1. The CDR3 consists of 15 residues. V was clipped by 6 bases and J by 8 bases; unmatched bases: 14. CDR1 and CDR2 from the germline V gene are MNHEY and SVGAGI. The CDR3 loop is CASRPAGQGREGYTF. The CDR3 DNA reads TGTGCCAGCAGACCCGCTGGACAGGGTCGGGAAGGCTACACCTTC.

This chain uses TRBV5-4 with TRBJ1-6; D is ambiguous. This CDR3 contains 14 residues. Germline CDR1 is SGHNT and CDR2 is YYREEE (reference sequence). V was shortened by 2 bases and J by 10 bases, with 13 bases between the two germline ends. Here the CDR3 DNA reads TGTGCCAGCAGCTTAGACCTGACTGCATCACCCCTCCACTTT. Protein: CASSLDLTASPLHF.

The chain uses TRBV29-1 and TRBJ1-1; D call uncertain. The ends were cut back, 4 bases at V and 1 base at J, with 10 bases in the middle. Germline V gene lookup returns CDR1 SQVTM and CDR2 ANQGSEA. The length of the CDR3 is 13 residues. The CDR3 region is CSVASGPNTEAFF. CDR3 bases: TGCAGCGTTGCGTCGGGTCCGAACACTGAAGCTTTCTTT.

This clone was seen just once. The CDR3, as DNA: TGTGCCAGCAGCCAGCAGGGTACCGGGGAGCTGTTTTTT. Translation: CASSQQGTGELFF. The gene calls are TRBV16 and TRBJ2-2; a weak D match, TRBD1 (5 bases). The CDR3 length is 13 residues. V dropped 3 bases and J dropped 5 bases, with 7 bases sitting between them. The germline CDR1 and CDR2 sequences are KGHSY and FQNENV.

This clone was counted between two and nine times. The rearrangement uses TRBV2 and TRBJ2-1, with TRBD2 as a possible D gene (5 bases). The germline CDR1 and CDR2 sequences are SNHLY and FYNNEI. The CDR3 has 13 amino acids. V was cut by 4 bases and J by 10 bases, with 14 bases left in between. CDR3 in DNA: TGTGCCAGCAGTGGGTCCCGGGAAGGGGAGCAGTTCTTC. Protein sequence: CASSGSREGEQFF.

The chain recombines TRBV27 with TRBJ2-1; D call uncertain. Germline loops: CDR1 MNHEY, CDR2 SMNVEV (reference sequence). This CDR3 region has 13 residues. The germline V and J ends were trimmed by 7 bases and 0 bases, with 7 bases remaining between them. DNA of the CDR3: TGTGCCAGCAACCCCAGCTCCTACAATGAGCAGTTCTTC. Amino acids: CASNPSSYNEQFF.

This chain links TRBV11-2 with TRBJ1-4; D gene unclear. Trimming pared 6 bases from V and 1 base from J, leaving 9 bases between. This CDR3 has 14 residues. Germline-derived CDR1 and CDR2 are SGHAT and FQNNGV. In nucleotides, the CDR3 is TGTGCCAGCAGAGTGGCGGGAACTAATGAAAAACTGTTTTTT. Its translation: CASRVAGTNEKLFF.

This clone was seen once. The chain is built from TRBV19 and TRBJ2-4; D is perhaps TRBD1 (6 bases). Per germline, CDR1 LNHDA and CDR2 SQIVND (reference sequence). The CDR3 length is 13 residues. Trimming took 6 bases from V and 1 from J, leaving 7 bases between them. CDR3 sequence (DNA): TGTGCCAGTAGCCAGGGGGCCAAAAACATTCAGTACTTC. It specifies CASSQGAKNIQYF.

This sequence joins TRBV11-3 and TRBJ2-3; unclear D gene. Germline V gene sequence: CDR1 SGHNT, CDR2 YENEEA. The ends were cut back, 1 base at V and 7 bases at J, with 15 bases in the middle. CDR3 length: 15 residues. This CDR3 is CASSLGPDRLHTQYF. The CDR3, as DNA: TGTGCCAGCAGCTTAGGGCCAGATCGGCTCCATACGCAGTATTTT.

The genes are TRBV2 and TRBJ1-5; a weak D match, TRBD1 (5 bases). The germline CDR1 and CDR2 sequences are SNHLY and FYNNEI. CDR3 length: 15 residues. V gave up 5 bases and J gave up 1 base, with 12 bases separating them. CDR3 region: CASSQSGTSNQPQHF. The CDR3 DNA sequence: TGTGCCAGCAGTCAAAGCGGGACGAGCAATCAGCCCCAGCATTTT. The variable domain in full, completed from reference TRBV2 and TRBJ1-5, reads EPEVTQTPSHQVTQMGQEVILRCVPISNHLYFYWYRQILGQKVEFLVSFYNNEISEKSEIFDDQFSVERPDGSNFTLKIRSTKLEDSAMYFCASSQSGTSNQPQHFGDGTRLSIL.

V usage is TRBV6-6 and J usage is TRBJ1-2; unclear D gene. CDR3 length: 13 residues. Trimming left V 2 bases short and J 3 bases short, with 7 bases between. Germline V CDR1 and CDR2: MNHNY, SVGAGI (reference sequence). The CDR3 bases are TGTGCCAGCAGTTACACGACGGACTATGGCTACACCTTC. Residues: CASSYTTDYGYTF.

The chain recombines TRBV30 with TRBJ2-1; 12 bases are a match to TRBD2. The junction had 8 bases not matched to a gene; V was cut back by 2 bases and J by 6 bases. Germline V gene sequence: CDR1 GTSNPN, CDR2 SVGIG (reference sequence). The length of the CDR3 is 16 residues. The CDR3 DNA reads as TGTGCCTGGAGTCGCCTAGCGGGAGGGCGTAGCAATGAGCAGTTCTTC. This sequence encodes CAWSRLAGGRSNEQFF. The full variable domain, with the rest looked up from reference TRBV30 and TRBJ2-1, is SQTIHQWPATLVQPVGSPLSLECTVEGTSNPNLYWYRQAAGRGLQLLFYSVGIGQISSEVPQNLSASRPQDRQFILSSKKLLLSDSGFYLCAWSRLAGGRSNEQFFGPGTRLTVL.

V gene TRBV6-5 combines with J gene TRBJ1-4; D gene uncertain. Between the trimmed V and J ends, which lost 6 bases and 5 bases, there was a span of 16 bases. The CDR3 spans 15 residues. CDR1 is MNHEY, CDR2 SVGAGI, per germline. CDR3: CASSYTGSRNEKLFF. The CDR3 DNA is TGTGCCAGCAGCTACACCGGGAGCCGAAATGAAAAACTGTTTTTT.

The chain recombines TRBV7-2 with TRBJ2-2; 7 bases align to TRBD2. Germline loops: CDR1 SGHTA, CDR2 FQGNSA. The J segment lost 6 bases and the V segment lost 1 base, leaving 5 bases of the junction unmatched. This CDR3 has 15 residues. CDR3 loop: CASSLVTSSPGELFF. The CDR3 DNA follows: TGTGCCAGCAGCTTAGTGACTAGCAGTCCCGGGGAGCTGTTTTTT. The whole variable domain, filled in from reference TRBV7-2 and TRBJ2-2, reads GAGVSQSPSNKVTEKGKDVELRCDPISGHTALYWYRQSLGQGLEFLIYFQGNSAPDKSGLPSDRFSAERTGGSVSTLTIQRTQQEDSAVYLCASSLVTSSPGELFFGEGSRLTVL.

V is TRBV5-1 and J is TRBJ1-1, with TRBD1 as a possible D gene (5 bases). V shed 0 bases and J shed 4 bases, with 13 bases lying between them. Germline V gene sequence: CDR1 SGHRS, CDR2 YFSETQ. This CDR3 is 15 amino acids long. The CDR3 here is CASSLGGGGSTEAFF. CDR3 bases: TGCGCCAGCAGCTTGGGCGGCGGGGGGAGCACTGAAGCTTTCTTT.

J is TRBJ1-4 and V is TRBV11-2; TRBD1 matches 11 bases. The CDR3 totals 18 residues. The germline CDR1 and CDR2 sequences are SGHAT and FQNNGV. The V gene end was trimmed by 1 base and the J gene end by 4 bases; junction bases not matched to a gene: 8. The CDR3 nucleotides read TGTGCCAGCAGCTTAGGGACAGGGGGCGGAACATTTAATGAAAAACTGTTTTTT. Amino acid sequence: CASSLGTGGGTFNEKLFF.

The V call is TRBV2, the J call TRBJ1-5, with D unresolved. In germline, CDR1 is SNHLY, CDR2 FYNNEI. There are 12 residues in the CDR3. Trimming took off 6 bases at V and 6 bases at J, with 9 bases between the two ends. The CDR3 protein is CASSLPGQPQHF. DNA for the CDR3: TGTGCCAGCAGCCTCCCTGGTCAGCCCCAGCATTTT.

The chain employs TRBV3-1 (or the pseudogene TRBV3-2) and TRBJ1-1; TRBD1 agrees at 7 bases. With 4 bases clipped from V and 6 bases from J, the junction kept 5 bases outside the gene matches. The CDR3 sequence is 13 residues long. From germline, CDR1 is LGHDT and CDR2 YNNKEL (reference sequence). The CDR3 DNA follows: TGTGCCAGCAGCCCGATAGGGGGCGCTGAAGCTTTCTTT. Translation gives CASSPIGGAEAFF.

The gene calls are TRBV19 and TRBJ1-5; the match to TRBD1 covers 9 bases. V dropped 5 bases and J dropped 2; count of bases not matched to a gene: 7. The germline CDR1 and CDR2 sequences are LNHDA and SQIVND (reference sequence). The CDR3 covers 16 residues. CDR3 in amino acids: CASSPRTGVGNQPQHF. As DNA, the CDR3 is TGTGCCAGTAGTCCCAGGACAGGGGTGGGCAATCAGCCCCAGCATTTT.